What follows are 5 T cell receptor beta chains derived from one specimen sequenced in a study of a mutant IDH1 vaccine in newly diagnosed glioma. Assay: immunoSEQ multiplex PCR; the TCRdb copy retains only in-frame clones and omits some. Of tens of thousands of clones in the sample, 80% to 90% were seen once. The time point was: baseline, week 1 (first vaccination visit). Documented treatment: pre-vaccination baseline after standard-of-care therapy. The source material was PBMCs, sampled from a glioma patient treated with radiotherapy, temozolomide or both. These receptors all come from a man aged 30 to 39 with glioma.

The chain is built from TRBV5-4 and TRBJ2-7; 9 positions match TRBD2. The CDR3 runs 15 residues. V lost 1 base to trimming and J lost 4 bases; unmatched junction nucleotides: 6. Germline lookup yields CDR1 SGHNT and CDR2 YYREEE (reference sequence). The CDR3 loop is CASSLSPSGEYEQYF. DNA for the CDR3: TGTGCCAGCAGCTTGTCTCCTAGCGGGGAGTACGAGCAGTACTTC.

This clone was seen only once. The gene calls are TRBV6-1 and TRBJ1-6; D is unresolved. The CDR3 spans 15 residues. With 2 bases removed from V and 6 bases from J, the gap between germline ends came to 11 bases. Germline CDR1 reads MNHNS; CDR2 reads SASEGT. The DNA for the CDR3 is TGTGCCAGCAGTGAATGGGGAGCCCTTAATTCACCCCTCCACTTT. It translates to CASSEWGALNSPLHF.

The chain recombines TRBV19 with TRBJ1-6; no firm D call. Germline V gene lookup returns CDR1 LNHDA and CDR2 SQIVND (reference sequence). CDR3 length equals 14 residues. V dropped 3 bases and J dropped 11 bases, with 14 bases sitting between them. CDR3 protein: CASSIVSFYPPLHF. The CDR3 coding sequence is TGTGCCAGTAGTATCGTGTCATTCTATCCACCCCTCCACTTT.

V gene TRBV29-1 combines with J gene TRBJ1-3, with D hard to call. This CDR3 is built from 13 residues. Trimming took off 6 bases at V and 0 bases at J, with 9 bases between the two ends. CDR1 and CDR2 from the germline V gene are SQVTM and ANQGSEA. The CDR3 sequence: CSVRHSSGNTIYF. CDR3 nucleotides: TGCAGCGTCCGACATAGCTCTGGAAACACCATATATTTT.

The chain links TRBV15 to TRBJ1-1; the D gene is possibly TRBD1 (6 bases). There are 20 residues in the CDR3. V lost 5 bases, J lost 4 bases, and 32 bases lay in between. The V gene's germline CDR1 is LNHNV and CDR2 YYDKDF (reference sequence). The CDR3 nucleotides are TGTGCCACCAGCCGACTGTTGACGGAAGTCCGGACATTGGGGGCCACTGAAGCTTTCTTT. Translating it yields CATSRLLTEVRTLGATEAFF.